This passage covers 15 T cell receptor beta chains from one sample sequenced in a study of tumor-infiltrating lymphocytes in localized non-small cell lung cancer. TCRdb's copy holds only in-frame clones and misses some; the assay was immunoSEQ multiplex PCR. The sample carries fewer than 13,000 clones, roughly three fifths recorded once. Sequencing was done on a sample of lung tumor tissue. These receptors originate from a human donor with non-small cell lung cancer.

The gene calls are TRBV10-3 and TRBJ1-2; 9 nucleotides align to TRBD1. CDR1 ENHRY and CDR2 SYGVKD come from the germline V gene. The V gene end was trimmed by 5 bases and the J gene end by 8 bases; junction bases not matched to a gene: 12. The CDR3 spans 15 residues. The CDR3 reads CAISTGGDRVLGYTF. In nucleotides, the CDR3 is TGTGCCATCAGTACTGGCGGGGACAGGGTATTAGGCTACACCTTC.

The chain couples TRBV7-9 to TRBJ1-2; 7 positions match TRBD1. Germline V lookup: CDR1 SEHNR, CDR2 FQNEAQ (reference sequence). The ends lost 3 bases at V and 3 bases at J; junction bases unmatched: 1. The CDR3 is 13 amino acids. DNA for the CDR3: TGTGCCAGCAGCTTTGGACAGGACTATGGCTACACCTTC. Residues: CASSFGQDYGYTF.

This clone came up once. V is TRBV5-4 and J is TRBJ1-2, with 8 bases aligning to TRBD1. CDR3 length: 14 residues. V was pared by 2 bases and J by 5 bases, with 5 bases of the junction left unmatched. The germline CDR1 and CDR2 sequences are SGHNT and YYREEE (reference sequence). Here the CDR3 DNA reads TGTGCCAGCAGCTTAGACCAGGGGGCATATGGCTACACCTTC. Its translation is CASSLDQGAYGYTF.

The V gene is TRBV9, the J gene TRBJ2-1, with a weak D call TRBD2 (6 bases). The V gene lost 3 bases and the J gene lost 2 bases, with 6 bases spanning the gap. Germline V gene lookup returns CDR1 SGDLS and CDR2 YYNGEE. The CDR3 extends over 13 amino acids. The CDR3 loop reads CASSGGAYNEQFF. CDR3 nucleotides: TGTGCCAGCAGCGGGGGGGCCTACAATGAGCAGTTCTTC. Full variable domain (remainder filled in from reference TRBV9 and TRBJ2-1): DSGVTQTPKHLITATGQRVTLRCSPRSGDLSVYWYQQSLDQGLQFLIQYYNGEERAKGNILERFSAQQFPDLHSELNLSSLELGDSALYFCASSGGAYNEQFFGPGTRLTVL.

This chain joins TRBV5-5 and TRBJ2-7; 7 nucleotides agree with TRBD1. The CDR3 loop spans 16 amino acids. Unmatched junction bases numbered 15, after V lost 4 bases and J lost 5 bases. Germline CDR1 and CDR2: SGHKS and YYEKEE (reference sequence). In DNA, the CDR3 is TGTGCCAGCAGCAGTATCCCCGACAGGGCACGGAACGAGCAGTACTTC. Amino acids: CASSSIPDRARNEQYF.

This sequence joins TRBV7-2 and TRBJ1-2; TRBD1 agrees at 9 bases. This CDR3 contains 15 residues. Germline loops: CDR1 SGHTA, CDR2 FQGNSA. V trimming: 1 base; J trimming: 8 bases; junction bases outside the gene matches: 8. The CDR3 coding sequence is TGTGCCAGCAGCTTAGGCCGGGACAGGGTGTCCGGCTACACCTTC. Translation gives CASSLGRDRVSGYTF.

The rearrangement links TRBV7-5 to TRBJ1-1. TRBV7-5 is marked as a pseudogene. This CDR3 has 13 residues. The CDR3 DNA follows: TGTGCCAGAAGCCCCTTAGTACCGACTGAAGCTTTCTTT. Amino acid sequence: CARSPLVPTEAFF.

This chain links TRBV5-1 with TRBJ1-1; D call uncertain. The CDR3 extends over 16 amino acids. V lost 0 bases and J 3 bases, leaving 15 bases between the germline ends. Germline-derived CDR1 and CDR2 are SGHRS and YFSETQ. CDR3 in amino acids: CASSLAGSRGYTEAFF. CDR3 DNA: TGCGCCAGCAGCTTGGCCGGTAGCCGGGGTTACACTGAAGCTTTCTTT.

The chain has TRBV5-1 and TRBJ2-7; TRBD2 is a possible D gene (5 bases). Per germline, CDR1 SGHRS and CDR2 YFSETQ. Deletions cut 4 bases from V and 12 bases from J, with 14 bases between. The CDR3 is 11 residues long. The CDR3 nucleotides are TGCGCCAGCAGCCCCGGGGTTAGTCGGTACTTC. Protein sequence: CASSPGVSRYF.

This rearrangement joins TRBV4-3 to TRBJ2-7; 7 bases fit TRBD1. Germline assignment: CDR1 LGHNA and CDR2 YSLEER. The CDR3 is 14 residues long. J lost 2 bases, V lost 0 bases, and 1 base had no gene match. CDR3 sequence: CASSQEDRAYEQYF. CDR3 DNA sequence: TGCGCCAGCAGCCAAGAAGACAGGGCCTACGAGCAGTACTTC.

This chain uses TRBV5-4 with TRBJ1-2, with TRBD1 matching over 10 bases. The CDR3 sequence is 14 residues long. Trimming cost V 5 bases and J 7 bases; bases outside gene matches: 8. CDR1 and CDR2 (germline): SGHNT, YYREEE (reference sequence). The CDR3: CASRPGTGASGYTF. Written as DNA, the CDR3 is TGTGCCAGCAGGCCCGGGACAGGGGCTTCTGGCTACACCTTC.

This clone was detected only once. DNA for the CDR3: TGTGCCAGCAGCCCTTCCCGAGGGACGGCAGAGACCCAGTACTTC. Its protein is CASSPSRGTAETQYF. The chain is built from TRBV7-9 and TRBJ2-5; D assignment may be TRBD1 or TRBD2 (5 bases each). There are 15 residues in the CDR3. The germline CDR1 and CDR2 sequences are SEHNR and FQNEAQ (reference sequence). The V and J ends lost 5 bases and 4 bases respectively, with 17 bases between them.

This chain joins TRBV9 and TRBJ1-1; D not resolved. Germline CDR1 and CDR2: SGDLS and YYNGEE. V lost 0 bases and J lost 5, with 17 bases in between. The CDR3 spans 16 residues. The DNA of the CDR3 is TGTGCCAGCAGCGTAGTACAAGTCCTCGAGGGTACTGAAGCTTTCTTT. Its translation: CASSVVQVLEGTEAFF.

The chain joins TRBV7-2 to TRBJ2-7, with TRBD2 matching over 9 bases. Germline lookup yields CDR1 SGHTA and CDR2 FQGNSA. After removal of 2 bases from V and 6 bases from J, the junction contained 8 bases not matched to a gene. This CDR3 has 15 residues. CDR3 DNA sequence: TGTGCCAGCAGCTTAAAGGTTAGCGGGAGTAGCGAGCAGTACTTC. It specifies CASSLKVSGSSEQYF.

This clone was picked up one time. This rearrangement joins TRBV18 to TRBJ1-3, with D possibly TRBD1 on 5 matching bases. CDR1 is KGHSH, CDR2 LQKENI, per germline. Trimming stripped 2 bases from V and 4 bases from J, with 9 bases between. This CDR3 spans 14 amino acids. The CDR3 loop is CASSPGTRGNTIYF. CDR3 nucleotides: TGTGCCAGCTCACCAGGGACCAGGGGAAACACCATATATTTT.